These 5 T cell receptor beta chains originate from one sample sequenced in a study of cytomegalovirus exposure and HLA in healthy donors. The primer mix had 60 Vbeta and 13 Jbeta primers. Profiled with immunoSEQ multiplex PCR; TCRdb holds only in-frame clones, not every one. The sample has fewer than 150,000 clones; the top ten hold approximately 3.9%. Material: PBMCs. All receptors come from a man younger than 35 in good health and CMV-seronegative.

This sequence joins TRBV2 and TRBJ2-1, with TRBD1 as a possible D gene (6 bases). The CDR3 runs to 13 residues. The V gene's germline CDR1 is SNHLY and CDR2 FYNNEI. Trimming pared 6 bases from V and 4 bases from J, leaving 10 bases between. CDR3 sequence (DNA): TGTGCCAGCAGCCGGGACACTTACAATGAGCAGTTCTTC. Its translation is CASSRDTYNEQFF. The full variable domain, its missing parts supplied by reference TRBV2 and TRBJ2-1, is EPEVTQTPSHQVTQMGQEVILRCVPISNHLYFYWYRQILGQKVEFLVSFYNNEISEKSEIFDDQFSVERPDGSNFTLKIRSTKLEDSAMYFCASSRDTYNEQFFGPGTRLTVL.

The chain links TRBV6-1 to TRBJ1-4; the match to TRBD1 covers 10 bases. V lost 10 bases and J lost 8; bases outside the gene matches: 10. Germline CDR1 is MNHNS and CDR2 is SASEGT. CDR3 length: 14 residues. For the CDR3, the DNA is TGTGCCACCTGTCCCGGGACAGGGGACGAAAAACTGTTTTTT. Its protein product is CATCPGTGDEKLFF.

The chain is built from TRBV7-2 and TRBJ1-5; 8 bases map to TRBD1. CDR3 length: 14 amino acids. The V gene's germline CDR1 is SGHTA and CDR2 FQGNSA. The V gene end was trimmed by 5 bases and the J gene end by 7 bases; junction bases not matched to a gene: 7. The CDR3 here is CASSATGALQPQHF. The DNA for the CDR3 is TGTGCCAGCAGCGCGACAGGGGCCCTACAGCCCCAGCATTTT.

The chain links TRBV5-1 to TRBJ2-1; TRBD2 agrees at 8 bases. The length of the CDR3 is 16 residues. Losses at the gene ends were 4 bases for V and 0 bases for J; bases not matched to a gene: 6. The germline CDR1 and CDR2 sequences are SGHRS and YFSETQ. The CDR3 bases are TGCGCCAGCAGCGTCGGGGGGGCTATCTCCTACAATGAGCAGTTCTTC. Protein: CASSVGGAISYNEQFF.

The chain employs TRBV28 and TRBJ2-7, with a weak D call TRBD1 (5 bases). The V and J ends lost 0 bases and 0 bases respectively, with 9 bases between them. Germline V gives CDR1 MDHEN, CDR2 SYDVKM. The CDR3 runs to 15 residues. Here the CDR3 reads CASSLWDTHSYEQYF. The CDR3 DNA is TGTGCCAGCAGTTTATGGGACACCCACTCCTACGAGCAGTACTTC.